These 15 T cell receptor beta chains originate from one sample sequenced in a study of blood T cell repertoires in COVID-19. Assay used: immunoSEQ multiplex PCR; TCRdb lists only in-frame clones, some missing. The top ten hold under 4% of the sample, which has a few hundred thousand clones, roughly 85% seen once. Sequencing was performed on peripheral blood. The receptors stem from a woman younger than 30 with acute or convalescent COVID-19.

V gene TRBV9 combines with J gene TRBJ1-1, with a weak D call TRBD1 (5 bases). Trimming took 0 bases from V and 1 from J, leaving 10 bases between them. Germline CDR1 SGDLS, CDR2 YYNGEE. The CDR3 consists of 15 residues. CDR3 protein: CASSVGGGANTEAFF. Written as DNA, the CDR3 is TGTGCCAGCAGCGTAGGGGGAGGGGCGAACACTGAAGCTTTCTTT.

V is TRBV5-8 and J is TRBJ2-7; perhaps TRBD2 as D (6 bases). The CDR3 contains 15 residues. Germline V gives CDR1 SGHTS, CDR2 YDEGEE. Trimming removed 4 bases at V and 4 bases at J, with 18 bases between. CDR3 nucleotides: TGTGCCAGCAGCCGAATCGGGGCAGGGAGGTACGAGCAGTACTTC. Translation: CASSRIGAGRYEQYF. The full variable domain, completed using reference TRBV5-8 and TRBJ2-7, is EAGVTQSPTHLIKTRGQQATLRCSPISGHTSVYWYQQALGLGLQFLLWYDEGEERNRGNFPPRFSGRQFPNYSSELNVNALELEDSALYLCASSRIGAGRYEQYFGPGTRLTVT.

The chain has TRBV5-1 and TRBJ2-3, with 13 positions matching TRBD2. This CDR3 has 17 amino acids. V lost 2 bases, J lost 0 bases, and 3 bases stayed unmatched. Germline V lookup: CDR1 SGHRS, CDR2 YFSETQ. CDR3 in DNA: TGCGCCAGCAGCTTAACTAGCGGGGGGGTTAGCACAGATACGCAGTATTTT. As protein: CASSLTSGGVSTDTQYF. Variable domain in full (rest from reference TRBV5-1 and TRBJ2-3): KAGVTQTPRYLIKTRGQQVTLSCSPISGHRSVSWYQQTPGQGLQFLFEYFSETQRNKGNFPGRFSGRQFSNSRSEMNVSTLELGDSALYLCASSLTSGGVSTDTQYFGPGTRLTVL.

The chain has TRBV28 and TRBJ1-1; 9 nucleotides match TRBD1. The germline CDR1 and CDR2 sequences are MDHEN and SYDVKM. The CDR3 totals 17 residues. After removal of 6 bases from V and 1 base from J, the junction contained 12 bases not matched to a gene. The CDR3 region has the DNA TGTGCCAGCAGGGTGGGGGGCGGACAGGGGACGAACACTGAAGCTTTCTTT. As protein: CASRVGGGQGTNTEAFF. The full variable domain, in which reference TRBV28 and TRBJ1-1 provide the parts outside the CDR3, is DVKVTQSSRYLVKRTGEKVFLECVQDMDHENMFWYRQDPGLGLRLIYFSYDVKMKEKGDIPEGYSVSREKKERFSLILESASTNQTSMYLCASRVGGGQGTNTEAFFGQGTRLTVV.

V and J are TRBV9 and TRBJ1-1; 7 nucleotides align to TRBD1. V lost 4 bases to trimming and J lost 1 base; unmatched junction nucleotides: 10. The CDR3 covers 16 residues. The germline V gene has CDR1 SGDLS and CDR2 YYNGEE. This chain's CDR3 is CASSPPAQGTNTEAFF. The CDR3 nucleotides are TGTGCCAGCAGCCCCCCGGCACAGGGGACGAACACTGAAGCTTTCTTT.

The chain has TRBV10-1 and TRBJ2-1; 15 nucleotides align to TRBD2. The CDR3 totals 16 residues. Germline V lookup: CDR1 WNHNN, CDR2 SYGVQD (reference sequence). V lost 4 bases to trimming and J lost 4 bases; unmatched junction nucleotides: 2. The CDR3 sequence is CASSGGLAGGYNEQFF. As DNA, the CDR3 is TGCGCCAGCAGTGGGGGACTAGCGGGGGGATACAATGAGCAGTTCTTC.

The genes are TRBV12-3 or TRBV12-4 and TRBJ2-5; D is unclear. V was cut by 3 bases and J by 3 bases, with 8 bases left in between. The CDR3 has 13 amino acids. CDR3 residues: CASSLFPEETQYF. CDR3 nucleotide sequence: TGTGCCAGCAGTTTGTTCCCAGAAGAGACCCAGTACTTC.

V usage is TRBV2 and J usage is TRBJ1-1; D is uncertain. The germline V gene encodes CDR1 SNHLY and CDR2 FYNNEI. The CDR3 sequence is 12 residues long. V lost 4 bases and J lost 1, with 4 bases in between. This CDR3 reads CASSGQNTEAFF. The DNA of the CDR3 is TGTGCCAGCAGTGGACAGAACACTGAAGCTTTCTTT.

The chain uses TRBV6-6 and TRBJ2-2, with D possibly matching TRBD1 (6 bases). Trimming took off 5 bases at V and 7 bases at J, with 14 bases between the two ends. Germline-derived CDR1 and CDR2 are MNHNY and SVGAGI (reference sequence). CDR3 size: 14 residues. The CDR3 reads CASSDHGTNGELFF. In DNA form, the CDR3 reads TGTGCCAGCAGTGACCACGGGACAAACGGGGAGCTGTTTTTT.

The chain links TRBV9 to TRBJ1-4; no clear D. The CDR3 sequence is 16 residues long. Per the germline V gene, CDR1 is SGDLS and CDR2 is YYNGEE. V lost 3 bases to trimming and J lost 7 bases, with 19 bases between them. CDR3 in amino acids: CASSAGGGEVVEKLFF. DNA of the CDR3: TGTGCCAGCAGCGCGGGAGGTGGGGAGGTAGTTGAAAAACTGTTTTTT.

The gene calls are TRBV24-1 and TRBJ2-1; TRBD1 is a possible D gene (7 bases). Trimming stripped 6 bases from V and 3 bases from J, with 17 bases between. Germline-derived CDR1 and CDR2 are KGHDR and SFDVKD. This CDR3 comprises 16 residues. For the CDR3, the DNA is TGTGCCACCAGTCCCCCAGGAGGGGGCGACTACAATGAGCAGTTCTTC. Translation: CATSPPGGGDYNEQFF.

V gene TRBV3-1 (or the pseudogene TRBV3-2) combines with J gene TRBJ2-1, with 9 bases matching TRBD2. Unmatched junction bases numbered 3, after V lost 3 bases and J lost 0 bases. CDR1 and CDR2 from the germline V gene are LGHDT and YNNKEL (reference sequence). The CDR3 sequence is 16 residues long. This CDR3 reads CASSQRGGLSYNEQFF. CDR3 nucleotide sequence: TGTGCCAGCAGCCAGCGGGGGGGACTCTCCTACAATGAGCAGTTCTTC.

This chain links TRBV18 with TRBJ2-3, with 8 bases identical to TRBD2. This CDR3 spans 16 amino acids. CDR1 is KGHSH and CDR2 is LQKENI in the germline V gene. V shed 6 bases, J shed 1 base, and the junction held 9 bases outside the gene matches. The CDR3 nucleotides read TGTGCCAGCTCGTCGGGACTAGTCGAAGGCACAGATACGCAGTATTTT. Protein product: CASSSGLVEGTDTQYF.

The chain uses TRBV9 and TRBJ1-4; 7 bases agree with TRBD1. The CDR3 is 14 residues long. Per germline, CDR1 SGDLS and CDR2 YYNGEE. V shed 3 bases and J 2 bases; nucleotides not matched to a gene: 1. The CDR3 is CASSAGQTNEKLFF. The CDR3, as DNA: TGTGCCAGCAGCGCGGGACAGACTAATGAAAAACTGTTTTTT.

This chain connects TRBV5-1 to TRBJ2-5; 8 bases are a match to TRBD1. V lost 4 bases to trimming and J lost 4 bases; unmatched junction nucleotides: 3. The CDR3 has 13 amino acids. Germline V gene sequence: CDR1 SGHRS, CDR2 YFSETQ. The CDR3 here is CASSGGQGETQYF. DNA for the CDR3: TGCGCCAGCAGCGGAGGACAGGGAGAGACCCAGTACTTC.